This TCR beta chain originates from a study of blood T cell repertoires in COVID-19. About the research overall: Spain, Italy and the United States supplied samples that represented acute and convalescent COVID-19.

The CDR3 has 13 amino acids. Trimming removed 3 bases from V and 3 bases from J, with 7 bases in between. From germline, CDR1 is MNHNS and CDR2 SASEGT. Method: immunoSEQ multiplex PCR; TCRdb's copy keeps in-frame clones and lacks some. The profile covers just over 40,000 clones, with about four fifths appearing a single time and roughly 2.5% taken by the ten largest. V usage is TRBV6-1 and J usage is TRBJ2-3, with D perhaps TRBD1 (5 bases). The clonotype originates from a woman in her sixties with acute or convalescent COVID-19. Sequenced input: peripheral blood. CDR3 residues: CASSDRETDTQYF. CDR3 bases: TGTGCCAGCAGTGACAGGGAAACAGATACGCAGTATTTT.